This TCR beta chain was identified during a study of OX40 agonist ivuxolimab in advanced cancers. About the full investigation: Ivuxolimab was a fully human IgG2 agonistic monoclonal antibody targeting the costimulatory receptor OX40 (CD134). In the dose-escalation cohort, 75% to 90% of patients were male, and the mean age was 60 years with a range of roughly 20 to 79. Prior anti-PD-1, anti-PD-L1 or anti-CTLA-4 therapy was permitted, and checkpoint inhibitors had been received by about two fifths of dose-escalation patients. The monotherapy dose-escalation portion (N ≈ 50 patients) of the phase I ivuxolimab trial is reported in the paper. Peripheral TCRbeta sequencing aimed to test whether ivuxolimab altered TCR sequence diversity and caused clonal T-cell expansion. Of the approximately 50 dose-escalation patients, hepatocellular carcinoma was present in roughly 19, melanoma in roughly 15, renal cell carcinoma in 9 and head and neck cancer in 9. Partial responses occurred in three dose-escalation patients: two with cutaneous melanoma and one with hepatocellular carcinoma. Intravenous ivuxolimab was administered to patients every 2 weeks at six dose levels: 0.01, 0.1, 0.3, 1.5, 3 and 10 mg/kg. Findings and caveats that apply to the study as a whole: Low levels of normalized T-cell clonal expansion were also seen in some patients who did not respond. Partial responders in the 0.1-3.0 mg/kg groups had among the lowest normalized peripheral clonal expansion, especially among CD8+ T cells. After ivuxolimab, expanded clones were on average more numerous among CD8+ T cells than among CD4+ T cells. At doses from 0.1 to 3.0 mg/kg, clonal expansion was seen in both CD4+ and CD8+ blood T cells between baseline and week 6. Antigen specificity was not determined for the clonally expanded peripheral T cells.

The CDR3, cysteine through phenylalanine, is 15 amino acids long. This entry keeps only the CDR3 DNA: 45 bases, framed from base 1. V drops 0 bases and J drops 5 bases, leaving 14 bases in between. CDR1 and CDR2 were assigned from the germline V gene as SGHRS and YFSETQ. To sequence the TCRbeta CDR3 region, genomic DNA was isolated from the sorted cells. The immunoSEQ Assay was used for sequencing of TCRbeta CDR3 regions. Here the immuneACCESS table is served through TCRdb, limited to in-frame sequences with V and J called. Missing clones are a known gap in these copies; in checked studies unresolved V genes cover under half, and the rest lacks a known reason. A total of about 88,000 clones appear in this sample, approximately 85% of them only once. Together, the top ten hold less than 5% of the sample. Of note for this clone: Its recognized antigen is unknown. Nothing much larger sits one base from this clone, and base qualities are not available.

Patients with a history of autoimmune disease or receiving systemic immunosuppression were excluded from the trial. Peripheral blood for TCR sequencing was collected from all dose cohorts at baseline, on cycle 4 day 1, and on cycle 7 day 1. The samples were drawn from a first-in-human, open-label, multicenter phase I dose-escalation trial of ivuxolimab. The trial enrolled adults with locally advanced or metastatic head and neck squamous cell, hepatocellular, melanoma or renal cell carcinoma. Before TCR sequencing, CD4+ T cells and CD8+ T cells from peripheral blood were sorted into separate populations.

Sequenced here: CD4+ or CD8+ T cells sorted from blood, sampled in a trial of the OX40 agonist ivuxolimab. The receptor chain draws on TRBV5-1 and TRBJ1-1, with the D gene call left open. This TCR derives from an adult with an advanced solid tumor such as melanoma, head and neck, liver or kidney cancer. The DNA reads as follows: TGCGCCAGCAGCTTGGCGGGAACTTTGACGACTGAAGCTTTCTTT. This codes for CASSLAGTLTTEAFF.